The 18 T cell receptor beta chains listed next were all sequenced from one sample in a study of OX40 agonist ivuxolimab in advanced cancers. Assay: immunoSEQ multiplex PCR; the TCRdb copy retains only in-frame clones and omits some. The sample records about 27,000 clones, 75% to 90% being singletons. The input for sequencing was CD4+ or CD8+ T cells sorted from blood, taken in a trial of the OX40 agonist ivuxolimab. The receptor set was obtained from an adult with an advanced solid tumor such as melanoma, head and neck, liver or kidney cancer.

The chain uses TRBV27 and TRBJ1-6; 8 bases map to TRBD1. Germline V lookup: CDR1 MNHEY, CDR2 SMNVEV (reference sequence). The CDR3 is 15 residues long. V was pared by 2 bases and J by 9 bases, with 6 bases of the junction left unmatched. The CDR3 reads CASSLGTGLGSPLHF. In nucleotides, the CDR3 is TGTGCCAGCAGTTTAGGGACAGGTTTGGGTTCACCCCTCCACTTT.

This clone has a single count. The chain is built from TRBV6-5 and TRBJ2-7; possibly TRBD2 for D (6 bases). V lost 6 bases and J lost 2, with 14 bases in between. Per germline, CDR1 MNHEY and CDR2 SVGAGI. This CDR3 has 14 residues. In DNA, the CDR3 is TGTGCCAGCAGGAATGGGGGGTGGGCCTACGAGCAGTACTTC. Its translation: CASRNGGWAYEQYF.

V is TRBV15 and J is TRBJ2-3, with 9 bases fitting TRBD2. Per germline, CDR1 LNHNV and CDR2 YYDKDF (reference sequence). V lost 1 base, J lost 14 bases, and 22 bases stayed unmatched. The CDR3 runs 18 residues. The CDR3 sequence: CATSRAPTPGLANIRRYF. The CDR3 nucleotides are TGTGCCACCAGCAGAGCCCCCACCCCGGGACTAGCCAATATACGGCGGTATTTT.

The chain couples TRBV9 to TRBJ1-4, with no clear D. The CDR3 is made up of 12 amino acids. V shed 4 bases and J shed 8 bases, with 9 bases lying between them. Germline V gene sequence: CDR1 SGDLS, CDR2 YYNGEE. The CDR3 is CASSPRGEKLFF. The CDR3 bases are TGTGCCAGCAGCCCCCGAGGGGAAAAACTGTTTTTT.

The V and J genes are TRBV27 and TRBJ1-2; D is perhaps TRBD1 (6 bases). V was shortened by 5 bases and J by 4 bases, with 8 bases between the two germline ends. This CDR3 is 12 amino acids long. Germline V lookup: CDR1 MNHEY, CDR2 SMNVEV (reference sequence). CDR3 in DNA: TGTGCCAGCAGTGGGGGGCCCTATGGCTACACCTTC. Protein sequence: CASSGGPYGYTF.

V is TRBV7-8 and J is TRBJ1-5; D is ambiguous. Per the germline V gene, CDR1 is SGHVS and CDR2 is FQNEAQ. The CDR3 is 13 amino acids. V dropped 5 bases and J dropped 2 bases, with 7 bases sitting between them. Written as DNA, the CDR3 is TGTGCCAGCAGCATCGGACGCAATCAGCCCCAGCATTTT. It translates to CASSIGRNQPQHF.

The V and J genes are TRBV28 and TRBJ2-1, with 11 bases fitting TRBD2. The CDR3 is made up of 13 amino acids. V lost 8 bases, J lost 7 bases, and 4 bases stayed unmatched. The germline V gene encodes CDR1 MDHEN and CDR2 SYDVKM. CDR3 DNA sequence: TGTGCCAGCTTTAGCGGGGGGGGGAATGAGCAGTTCTTC. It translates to CASFSGGGNEQFF.

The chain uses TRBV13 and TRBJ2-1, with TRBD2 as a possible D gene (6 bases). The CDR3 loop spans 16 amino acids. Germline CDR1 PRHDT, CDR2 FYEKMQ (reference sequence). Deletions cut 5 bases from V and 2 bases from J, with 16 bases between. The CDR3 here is CASSPGLPGPYNEQFF. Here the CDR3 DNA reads TGTGCCAGCAGCCCGGGACTCCCTGGCCCCTACAATGAGCAGTTCTTC. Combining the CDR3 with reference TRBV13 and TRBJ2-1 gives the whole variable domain AAGVIQSPRHLIKEKRETATLKCYPIPRHDTVYWYQQGPGQDPQFLISFYEKMQSDKGSIPDRFSAQQFSDYHSELNMSSLELGDSALYFCASSPGLPGPYNEQFFGPGTRLTVL.

In nucleotides, the CDR3 is TGTGCCAGCAGCTTAGCCGGGAACACTGAAGCTTTCTTT. Amino acid sequence: CASSLAGNTEAFF. This chain connects TRBV7-8 to TRBJ1-1; D unclear. V lost 0 bases to trimming and J lost 1 base, with 3 bases between them. Germline CDR1 and CDR2: SGHVS and FQNEAQ. This CDR3 has 13 residues.

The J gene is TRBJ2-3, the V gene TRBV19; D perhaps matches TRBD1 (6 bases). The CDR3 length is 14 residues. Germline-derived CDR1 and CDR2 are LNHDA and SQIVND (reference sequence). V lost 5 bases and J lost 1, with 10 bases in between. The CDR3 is CASSFRTGTDTQYF. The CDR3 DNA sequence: TGTGCCAGTAGTTTTCGGACAGGCACAGATACGCAGTATTTT.

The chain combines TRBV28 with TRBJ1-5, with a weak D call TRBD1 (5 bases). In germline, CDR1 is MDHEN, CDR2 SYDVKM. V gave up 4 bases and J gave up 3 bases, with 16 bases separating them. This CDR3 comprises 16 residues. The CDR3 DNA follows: TGTGCCAGCAGTTATCTCGGCAGGGCCCACAATCAGCCCCAGCATTTT. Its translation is CASSYLGRAHNQPQHF.

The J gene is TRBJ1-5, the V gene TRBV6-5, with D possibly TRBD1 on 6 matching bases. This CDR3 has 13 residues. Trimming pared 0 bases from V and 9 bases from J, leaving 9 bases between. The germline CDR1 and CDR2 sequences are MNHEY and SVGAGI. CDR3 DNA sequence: TGTGCCAGCAGTTACTCGGGGGGCGGGCCCCAGCATTTT. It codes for CASSYSGGGPQHF.

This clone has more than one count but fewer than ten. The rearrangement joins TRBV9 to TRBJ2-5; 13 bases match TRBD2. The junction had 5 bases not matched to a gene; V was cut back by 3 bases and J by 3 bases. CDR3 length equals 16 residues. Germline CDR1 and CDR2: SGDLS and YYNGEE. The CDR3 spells CASSAPLAGGEETQYF. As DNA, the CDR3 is TGTGCCAGCAGCGCCCCACTAGCGGGGGGGGAAGAGACCCAGTACTTC. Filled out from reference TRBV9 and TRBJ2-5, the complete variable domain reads DSGVTQTPKHLITATGQRVTLRCSPRSGDLSVYWYQQSLDQGLQFLIQYYNGEERAKGNILERFSAQQFPDLHSELNLSSLELGDSALYFCASSAPLAGGEETQYFGPGTRLLVL.

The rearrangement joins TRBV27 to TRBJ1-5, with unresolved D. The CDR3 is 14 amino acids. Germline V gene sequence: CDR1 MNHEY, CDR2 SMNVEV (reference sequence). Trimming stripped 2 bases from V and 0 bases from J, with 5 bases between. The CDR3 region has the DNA TGTGCCAGCAGTTTACTAGATAGCAATCAGCCCCAGCATTTT. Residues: CASSLLDSNQPQHF.

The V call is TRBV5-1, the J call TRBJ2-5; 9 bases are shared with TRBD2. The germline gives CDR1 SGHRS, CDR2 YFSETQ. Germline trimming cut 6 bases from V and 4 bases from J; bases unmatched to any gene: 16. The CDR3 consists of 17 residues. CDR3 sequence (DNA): TGCGCCAGCAAGGGCCTTGGAGAGGTAGCGGGGGTAGAGACCCAGTACTTC. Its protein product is CASKGLGEVAGVETQYF.

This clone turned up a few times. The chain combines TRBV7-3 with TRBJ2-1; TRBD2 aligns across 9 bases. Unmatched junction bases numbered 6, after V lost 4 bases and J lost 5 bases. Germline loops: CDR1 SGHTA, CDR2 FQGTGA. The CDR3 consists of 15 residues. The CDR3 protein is CASSSIAGANNEQFF. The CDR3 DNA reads TGTGCCAGCAGCTCCATAGCGGGAGCGAACAATGAGCAGTTCTTC.

Here the CDR3 DNA reads TGTGCCAGCAGCCGATTCCCTGGGGCCAGCTCCTATAATTCACCCCTCCACTTT. Its translation: CASSRFPGASSYNSPLHF. The chain links TRBV11-2 to TRBJ1-6, with D possibly being TRBD1 (5 bases). From germline, CDR1 is SGHAT and CDR2 FQNNGV. This CDR3 is 18 amino acids long. The germline V and J ends were trimmed by 5 bases and 0 bases, with 17 bases remaining between them.

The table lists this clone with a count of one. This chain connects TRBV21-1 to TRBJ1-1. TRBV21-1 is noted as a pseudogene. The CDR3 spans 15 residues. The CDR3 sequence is CASSKGRCPNTEAFF. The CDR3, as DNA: TGTGCCAGCAGCAAGGGACGGTGCCCGAACACTGAAGCTTTCTTT.